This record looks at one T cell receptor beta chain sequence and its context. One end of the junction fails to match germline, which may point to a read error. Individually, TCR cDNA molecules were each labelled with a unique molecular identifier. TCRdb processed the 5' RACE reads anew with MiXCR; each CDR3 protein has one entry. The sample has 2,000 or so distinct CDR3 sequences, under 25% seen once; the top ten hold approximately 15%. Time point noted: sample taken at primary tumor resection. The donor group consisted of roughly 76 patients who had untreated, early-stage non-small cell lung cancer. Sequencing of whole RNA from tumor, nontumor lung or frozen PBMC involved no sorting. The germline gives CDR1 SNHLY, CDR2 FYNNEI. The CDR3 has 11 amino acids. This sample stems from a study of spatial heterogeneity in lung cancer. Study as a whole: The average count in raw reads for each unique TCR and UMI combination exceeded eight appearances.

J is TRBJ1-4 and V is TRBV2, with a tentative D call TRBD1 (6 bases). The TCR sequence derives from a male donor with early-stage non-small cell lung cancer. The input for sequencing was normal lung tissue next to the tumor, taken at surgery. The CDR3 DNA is TGTGCCAGCTCGTACGCGGGACAAATGTATTTT. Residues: CASSYAGQMYF.